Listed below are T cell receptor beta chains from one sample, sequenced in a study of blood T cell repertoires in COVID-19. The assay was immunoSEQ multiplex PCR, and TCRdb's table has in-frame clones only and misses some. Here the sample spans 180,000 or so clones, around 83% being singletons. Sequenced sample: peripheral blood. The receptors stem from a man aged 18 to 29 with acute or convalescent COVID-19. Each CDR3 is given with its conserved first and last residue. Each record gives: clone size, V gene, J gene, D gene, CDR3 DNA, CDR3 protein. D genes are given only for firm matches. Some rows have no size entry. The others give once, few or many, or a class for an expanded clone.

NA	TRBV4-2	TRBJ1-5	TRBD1	TGTGCCAGCAGACAGGGGGAAAATCAGCCCCAGCATTTT	CASRQGENQPQHF
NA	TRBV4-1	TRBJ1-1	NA	TGCGCCAGCAGCCAAGTACCCTCAGGGGCGAACACTGAAGCTTTCTTT	CASSQVPSGANTEAFF
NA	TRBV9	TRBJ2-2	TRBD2	TGTGCCAGCAGCGCCAGACCAAGCGGGGGGGCAATTACCGGGGAGCTGTTTTTT	CASSARPSGGAITGELFF
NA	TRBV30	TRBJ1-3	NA	TGTGCCTGGCAACGGCCACAGGGCTTCTCTGGAAACACCATATATTTT	CAWQRPQGFSGNTIYF
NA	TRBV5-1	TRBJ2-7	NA	TGCGCCAGCAGCTTTGTGAGCTCCTACGAGCAGTACTTC	CASSFVSSYEQYF
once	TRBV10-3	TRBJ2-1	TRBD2	TGTGCCACAACTAGCGGGGGGACGGATGAGCAGTTCTTC	CATTSGGTDEQFF
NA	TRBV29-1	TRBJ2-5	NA	TGCAGCGTTGAAAGGCGGGTAGAGACCCAGTACTTC	CSVERRVETQYF
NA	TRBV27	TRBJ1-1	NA	TGTGCCAGCAGTTTATATCGGGGGGTCACTGAAGCTTTCTTT	CASSLYRGVTEAFF
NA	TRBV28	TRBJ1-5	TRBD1	TGTGCCAGCAGTCTCGGGACAGATAGCAATCAGCCCCAGCATTTT	CASSLGTDSNQPQHF
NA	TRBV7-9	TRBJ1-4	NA	TGTGCCAGCAGCCCCCGACAGGTCTTTAATGAAAAACTGTTTTTT	CASSPRQVFNEKLFF
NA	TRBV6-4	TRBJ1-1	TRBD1	TGTGCCAGCAGTGATCCCCAGGGGGGAGCTTTCTTT	CASSDPQGGAFF
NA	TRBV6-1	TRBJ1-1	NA	TGTGCCAGCAGTGAGGGGGCGGCGGAAGGGGGCACTGAAGCTTTCTTT	CASSEGAAEGGTEAFF
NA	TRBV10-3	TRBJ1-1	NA	TGTGCCATCAAGGGCTCTACAGGGCACACTGAAGCTTTCTTT	CAIKGSTGHTEAFF
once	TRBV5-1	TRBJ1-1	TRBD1	TGCGCCAGCAGCTCCCGGGGGACAGGGAGGGCCAACACTGAAGCTTTCTTT	CASSSRGTGRANTEAFF
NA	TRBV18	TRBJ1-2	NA	TGTGCCAGCTCCCAACGGGGGACGGTAAATGGCTACACCTTC	CASSQRGTVNGYTF
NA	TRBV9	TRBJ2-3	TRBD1	TGTGCCAGCAGCGTAGCGTCTCGGGGGACAGGGGATACGCAGTATTTT	CASSVASRGTGDTQYF
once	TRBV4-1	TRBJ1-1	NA	TGCGCCAGCAGCCAAGTAACGGTTCTCTTGAACACTGAAGCTTTCTTT	CASSQVTVLLNTEAFF
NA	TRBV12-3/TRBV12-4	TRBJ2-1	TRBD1	TGTGCCAGCAGTCCTACAGGGGGCAATGAGCAGTTCTTC	CASSPTGGNEQFF
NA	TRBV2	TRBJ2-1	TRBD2	TGTGCCAGCAGTGAGGTAGCGGGGCTTGATGAGCAGTTCTTC	CASSEVAGLDEQFF
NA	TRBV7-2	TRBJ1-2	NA	TGTGCCAGCAGCTTACGGTCAGCAGGGACTAACTATGGCTACACCTTC	CASSLRSAGTNYGYTF
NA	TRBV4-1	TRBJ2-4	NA	TGCGCCAGCAGCCAAGATTGGACAGCCGGGAACATTCAGTACTTC	CASSQDWTAGNIQYF
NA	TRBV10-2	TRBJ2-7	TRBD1	TGCGCCAGCCGGACAGGGGGCGGCGAGCAGTACTTC	CASRTGGGEQYF
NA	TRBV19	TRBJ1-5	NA	TGTGCCAGTATGGCGTGGGGGGAGAATCAGCCCCAGCATTTT	CASMAWGENQPQHF
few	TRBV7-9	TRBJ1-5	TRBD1	TGTGCCAGCAGCCGCGCCGGGACAGGGAGGTTGGGCAATCAGCCCCAGCATTTT	CASSRAGTGRLGNQPQHF
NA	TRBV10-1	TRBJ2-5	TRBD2	TGCGCCAGCATCCACCGCGACGCACTAGCGGGGGGTCAAGAGACCCAGTACTTC	CASIHRDALAGGQETQYF
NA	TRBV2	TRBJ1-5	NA	TGTGCCAGCAGTGAGTTGCCGGATCAGCCCCAGCATTTT	CASSELPDQPQHF
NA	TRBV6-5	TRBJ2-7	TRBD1	TGTGCCAGCAGCGCAGGGGGCTACCACGAGCAGTACTTC	CASSAGGYHEQYF
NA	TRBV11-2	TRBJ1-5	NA	TGTGCCAGCAGCTTGGGGCCCGGGAATCAGCCCCAGCATTTT	CASSLGPGNQPQHF
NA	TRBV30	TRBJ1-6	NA	TGTGCCTGGCGCCCACGGGGAGGGACGGGTTCACCCCTCCACTTT	CAWRPRGGTGSPLHF
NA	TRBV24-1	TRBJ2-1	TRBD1	TGTGCCACCAGTGATTTTGGGACAGGGAACAATGAGCAGTTCTTC	CATSDFGTGNNEQFF
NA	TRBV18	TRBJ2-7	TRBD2	TGTGCCAGCTCACCATGGACTAGCGGGGGCCGCACGCCCTACGAGCAGTACTTC	CASSPWTSGGRTPYEQYF
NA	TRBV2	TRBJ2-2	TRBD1	TGTGCCAGCAGAGAAAGGACAGGGAAGAACACCGGGGAGCTGTTTTTT	CASRERTGKNTGELFF
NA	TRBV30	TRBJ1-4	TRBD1	TGTGCCTGGGCCCGGGACAGGGGGAAAAAACTGTTTTTT	CAWARDRGKKLFF
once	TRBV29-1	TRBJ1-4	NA	TGCAGCGTTGCAGGGTATGAAAAACTGTTTTTT	CSVAGYEKLFF
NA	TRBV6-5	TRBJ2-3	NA	TGTGCCAGCAGTTACAATTATCCTAGCACAGATACGCAGTATTTT	CASSYNYPSTDTQYF
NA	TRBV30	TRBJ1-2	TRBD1	TGTGCCTACCTGGGACAGACGTATGGCTACACCTTC	CAYLGQTYGYTF
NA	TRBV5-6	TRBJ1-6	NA	TGTGCCAGCAGCTCAGGACAGCTTAGCTCCTATAATTCACCCCTCCACTTT	CASSSGQLSSYNSPLHF
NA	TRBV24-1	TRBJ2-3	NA	TGTGCCACCAGTGACCCTAGGGGTCCAACCAGAGATACGCAGTATTTT	CATSDPRGPTRDTQYF
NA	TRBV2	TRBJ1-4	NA	TGTGCCAACGGGGGGAGTGAAAAACTGTTTTTT	CANGGSEKLFF